This T cell receptor (beta chain) was sequenced in a study of shared clonotypes between healthy human individuals. Germline V gene lookup returns CDR1 MDHEN and CDR2 SYDVKM. The V end lost 1 base, the J end lost 8 bases, and 8 bases lay between the germline ends. This CDR3 spans 12 amino acids. Sequencing used immunoSEQ multiplex PCR; TCRdb keeps in-frame clones, though not all of them. The sample lists around 2.5 million clones, approximately 93% occurring once. The material sequenced was naive CD4+ T cells from PBMCs. The sample's subset: CD45RA+ positively selected. The clonotype was recovered from a man aged 18-30 years in good health. Some clones in this sample may be carry-over from other donors' samples. The V and J genes are TRBV28 and TRBJ1-1; no firm D call. The chain's CDR3 is CASSLFLQEAFF. CDR3 nucleotide sequence: TGTGCCAGCAGTTTATTTTTGCAGGAAGCTTTCTTT.